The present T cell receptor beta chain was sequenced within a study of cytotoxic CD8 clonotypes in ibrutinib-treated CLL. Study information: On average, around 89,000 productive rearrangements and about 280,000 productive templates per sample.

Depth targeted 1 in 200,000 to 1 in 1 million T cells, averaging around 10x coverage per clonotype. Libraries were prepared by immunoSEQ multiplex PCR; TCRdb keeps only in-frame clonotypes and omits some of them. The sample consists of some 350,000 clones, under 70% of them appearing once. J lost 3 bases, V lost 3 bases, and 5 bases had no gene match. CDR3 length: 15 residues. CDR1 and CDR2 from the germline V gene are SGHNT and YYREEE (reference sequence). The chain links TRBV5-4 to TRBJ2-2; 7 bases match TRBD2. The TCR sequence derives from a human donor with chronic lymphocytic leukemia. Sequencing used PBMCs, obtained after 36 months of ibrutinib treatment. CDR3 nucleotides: TGTGCCAGCAGCTCCGCCACTAGCGACACCGGGGAGCTGTTTTTT. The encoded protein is CASSSATSDTGELFF.